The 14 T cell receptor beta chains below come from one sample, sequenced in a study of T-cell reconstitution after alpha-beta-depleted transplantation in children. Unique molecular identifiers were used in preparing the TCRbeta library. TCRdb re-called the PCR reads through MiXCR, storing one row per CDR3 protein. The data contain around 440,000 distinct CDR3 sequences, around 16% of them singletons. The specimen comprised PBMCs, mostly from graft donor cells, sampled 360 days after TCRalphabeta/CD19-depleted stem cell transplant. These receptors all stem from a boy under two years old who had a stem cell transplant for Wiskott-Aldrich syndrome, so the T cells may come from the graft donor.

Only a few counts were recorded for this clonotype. The DNA for the CDR3 is TGTGCCAGCAGCTTAGCGGCTTTGTCCGGGGAGCTGTTTTTT. This translates into CASSLAALSGELFF. This sequence joins TRBV7-6 and TRBJ2-2; D not resolved. This CDR3 spans 14 amino acids. V was pared by 0 bases and J by 6 bases, with 8 bases between. Germline CDR1 is SGHVS and CDR2 is FNYEAQ.

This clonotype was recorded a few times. The CDR3 nucleotides are TGTGCCAGCAGCCAAGATTTGCGGACTAGTTCATACACCGGGGAGCTGTTTTTT. Residues: CASSQDLRTSSYTGELFF. The rearrangement uses TRBV4-2 and TRBJ2-2; 7 nucleotides agree with TRBD2. V trimming: 0 bases; J trimming: 3 bases; junction bases outside the gene matches: 10. Germline CDR1 is LGHNA and CDR2 is YNFKEQ. The CDR3 is 18 amino acids.

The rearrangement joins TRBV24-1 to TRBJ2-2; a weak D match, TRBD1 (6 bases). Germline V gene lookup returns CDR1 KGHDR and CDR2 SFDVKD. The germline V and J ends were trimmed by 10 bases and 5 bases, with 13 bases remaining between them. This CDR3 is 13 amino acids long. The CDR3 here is CATSGTMTGELFF. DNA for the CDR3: TGTGCCACTTCCGGGACAATGACCGGGGAGCTGTTTTTT.

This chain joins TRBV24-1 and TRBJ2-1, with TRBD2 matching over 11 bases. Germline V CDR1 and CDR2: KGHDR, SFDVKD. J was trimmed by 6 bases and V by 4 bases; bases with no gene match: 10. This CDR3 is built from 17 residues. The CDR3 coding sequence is TGTGCCACCAGTGAAAGCTTACTAGCGGGAGTTTTCAATGAGCAGTTCTTC. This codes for CATSESLLAGVFNEQFF.

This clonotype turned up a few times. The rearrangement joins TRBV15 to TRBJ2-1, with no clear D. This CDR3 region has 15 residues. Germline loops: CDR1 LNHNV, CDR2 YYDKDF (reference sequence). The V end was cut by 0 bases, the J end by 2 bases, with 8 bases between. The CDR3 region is CATSRDRGPYNEQFF. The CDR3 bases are TGTGCCACCAGCAGAGATAGAGGCCCCTACAATGAGCAGTTCTTC.

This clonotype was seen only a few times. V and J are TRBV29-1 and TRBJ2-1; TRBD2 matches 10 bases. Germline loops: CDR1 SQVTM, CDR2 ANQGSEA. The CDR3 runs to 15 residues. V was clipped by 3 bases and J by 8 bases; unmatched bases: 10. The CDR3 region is CSVDASGGYGDEQFF. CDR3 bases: TGCAGCGTTGATGCTAGCGGGGGTTACGGGGATGAGCAGTTCTTC.

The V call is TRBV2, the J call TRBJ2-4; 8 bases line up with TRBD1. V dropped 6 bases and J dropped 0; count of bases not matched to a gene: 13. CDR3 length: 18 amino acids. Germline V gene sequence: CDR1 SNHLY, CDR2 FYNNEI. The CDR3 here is CASRSRDRPLLAKNIQYF. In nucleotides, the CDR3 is TGTGCCAGCAGAAGCCGGGACAGGCCCCTTCTAGCCAAAAACATTCAGTACTTC.

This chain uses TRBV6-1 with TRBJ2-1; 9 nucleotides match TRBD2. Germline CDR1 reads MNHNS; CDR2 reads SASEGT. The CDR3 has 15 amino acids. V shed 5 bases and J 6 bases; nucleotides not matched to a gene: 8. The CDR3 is CASSRGTSYFNEQFF. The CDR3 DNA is TGTGCCAGCAGTCGCGGGACTAGCTATTTCAATGAGCAGTTCTTC.

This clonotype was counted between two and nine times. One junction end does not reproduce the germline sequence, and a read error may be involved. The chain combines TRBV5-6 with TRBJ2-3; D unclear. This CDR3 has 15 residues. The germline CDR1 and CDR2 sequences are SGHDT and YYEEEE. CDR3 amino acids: CASSLYLTGTDTQYF. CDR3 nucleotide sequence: TGTGCCAGCAGCCTGTACTTAACCGGCACGGATACGCAGTATTTT.

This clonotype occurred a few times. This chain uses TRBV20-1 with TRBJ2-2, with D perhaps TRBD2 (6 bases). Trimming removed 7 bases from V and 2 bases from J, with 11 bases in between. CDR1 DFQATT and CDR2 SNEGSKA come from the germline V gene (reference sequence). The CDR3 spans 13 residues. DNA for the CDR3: TGCAGTGGAATAGCGGATAACACCGGGGAGCTGTTTTTT. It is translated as CSGIADNTGELFF.

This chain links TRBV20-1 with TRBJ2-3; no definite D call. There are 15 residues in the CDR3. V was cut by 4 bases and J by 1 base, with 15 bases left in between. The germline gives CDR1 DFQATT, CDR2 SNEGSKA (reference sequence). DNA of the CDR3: TGCAGTGCTACGGCGTCGGCTGGTGGCACAGATACGCAGTATTTT. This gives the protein CSATASAGGTDTQYF.

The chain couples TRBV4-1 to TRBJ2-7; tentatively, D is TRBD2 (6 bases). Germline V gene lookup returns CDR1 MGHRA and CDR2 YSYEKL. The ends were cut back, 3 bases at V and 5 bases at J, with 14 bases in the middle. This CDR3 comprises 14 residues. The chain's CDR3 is CASSQKSGLHEQYF. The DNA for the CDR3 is TGCGCCAGCAGCCAGAAGAGCGGGTTGCACGAGCAGTACTTC.

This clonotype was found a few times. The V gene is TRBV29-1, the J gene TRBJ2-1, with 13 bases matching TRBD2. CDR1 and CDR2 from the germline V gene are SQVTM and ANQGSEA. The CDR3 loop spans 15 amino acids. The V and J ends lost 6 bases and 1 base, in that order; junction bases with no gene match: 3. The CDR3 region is CSVGTSGVSYNEQFF. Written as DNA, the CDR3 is TGCAGCGTCGGGACTAGCGGGGTTTCCTACAATGAGCAGTTCTTC.

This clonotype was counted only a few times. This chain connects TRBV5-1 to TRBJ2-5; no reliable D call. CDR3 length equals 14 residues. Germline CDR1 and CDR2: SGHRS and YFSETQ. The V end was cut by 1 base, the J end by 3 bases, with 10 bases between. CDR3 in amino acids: CASSLSGTEETQYF. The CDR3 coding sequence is TGCGCCAGCAGCTTGTCGGGCACAGAAGAGACCCAGTACTTC.